The 6 T cell receptor beta chains below come from one sample, sequenced in a study of Graves' ophthalmopathy and Graves' hyperthyroidism. Amplification targeted the TCR beta CDR3 regions, with RNA transcripts as the source material. Following a first-round RT-PCR that used HTBI primers, a second-round multiplex PCR was carried out. TCRdb passed the multiplex PCR reads through MiXCR, listing each CDR3 protein once. In the table there are just over 600,000 distinct CDR3 sequences, 22% of which are singletons. Sequencing input: peripheral blood. These receptors came from a woman aged 18 to 35 with stable Graves' hyperthyroidism. Some clones in this sample may be carry-over from other donors' samples.

Many counts were recorded for this clonotype. The V and J genes are TRBV18 and TRBJ2-5; 7 bases align to TRBD1. CDR1 is KGHSH and CDR2 is LQKENI in the germline V gene. The length of the CDR3 is 13 residues. V trimming: 3 bases; J trimming: 7 bases; junction bases outside the gene matches: 5. The CDR3 DNA is TGTGCCAGCTCACCGGGACAGCCAGTGACCCAGTACTTC. Its translation is CASSPGQPVTQYF.

This clonotype was observed at least ten times. The chain employs TRBV12-3 or TRBV12-4 and TRBJ1-2, with D hard to call. This CDR3 has 13 amino acids. Trimming left V 7 bases short and J 5 bases short, with 14 bases between. The chain's CDR3 is CASTNPALYGYTF. In nucleotides, the CDR3 is TGTGCCAGCACGAATCCCGCGCTGTATGGCTACACCTTC.

This clonotype was observed at least ten times. V is TRBV28 and J is TRBJ1-5; 9 positions match TRBD1. V lost 4 bases to trimming and J lost 0 bases; unmatched junction nucleotides: 10. Per germline, CDR1 MDHEN and CDR2 SYDVKM. CDR3 length equals 18 residues. CDR3 bases: TGTGCCAGCAGTTCGACAGGGGGTCTGTATAGTAGCAATCAGCCCCAGCATTTT. It specifies CASSSTGGLYSSNQPQHF.

The rearrangement joins TRBV20-1 to TRBJ1-4; possible D gene TRBD1, 5 bases. The CDR3 is made up of 15 amino acids. The V gene's germline CDR1 is DFQATT and CDR2 SNEGSKA (reference sequence). Trimming removed 5 bases from V and 5 bases from J, with 18 bases in between. CDR3 amino acids: CSAGAGEPFNEKLFF. CDR3 sequence (DNA): TGCAGTGCTGGAGCGGGGGAACCGTTCAATGAAAAACTGTTTTTT.

This clonotype was seen a few times. The J gene is TRBJ2-5, the V gene TRBV6-2 or TRBV6-3, with D hard to call. Trimming shortened V by 2 bases and J by 2 bases, and 6 bases separated the two germline ends. CDR1 MNHEY and CDR2 SVGEGT come from the germline V gene. CDR3 length: 13 residues. This CDR3 reads CASSYGPQETQYF. CDR3 in DNA: TGTGCCAGCAGTTACGGCCCACAAGAGACCCAGTACTTC.

This clonotype appeared a few times. This chain connects TRBV27 to TRBJ2-7; no definite D call. CDR1 MNHEY and CDR2 SMNVEV come from the germline V gene (reference sequence). With 4 bases removed from V and 0 bases from J, the gap between germline ends came to 13 bases. The length of the CDR3 is 15 residues. CDR3 sequence reads: CASSSVGVYSYEQYF. CDR3 bases: TGTGCCAGCAGTTCCGTGGGTGTATACTCCTACGAGCAGTACTTC.